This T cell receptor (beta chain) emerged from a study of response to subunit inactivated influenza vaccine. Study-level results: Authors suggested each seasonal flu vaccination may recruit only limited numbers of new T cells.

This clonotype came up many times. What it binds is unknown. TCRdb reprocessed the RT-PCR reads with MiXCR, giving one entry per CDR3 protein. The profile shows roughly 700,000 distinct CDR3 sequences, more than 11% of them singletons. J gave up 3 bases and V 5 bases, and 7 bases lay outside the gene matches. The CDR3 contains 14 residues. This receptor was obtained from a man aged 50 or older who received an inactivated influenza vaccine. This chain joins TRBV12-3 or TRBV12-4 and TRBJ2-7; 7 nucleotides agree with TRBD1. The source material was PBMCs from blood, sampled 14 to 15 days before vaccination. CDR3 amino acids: CASSPETGNYEQYF. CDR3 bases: TGTGCCAGCAGTCCGGAGACAGGGAACTACGAGCAGTACTTC.